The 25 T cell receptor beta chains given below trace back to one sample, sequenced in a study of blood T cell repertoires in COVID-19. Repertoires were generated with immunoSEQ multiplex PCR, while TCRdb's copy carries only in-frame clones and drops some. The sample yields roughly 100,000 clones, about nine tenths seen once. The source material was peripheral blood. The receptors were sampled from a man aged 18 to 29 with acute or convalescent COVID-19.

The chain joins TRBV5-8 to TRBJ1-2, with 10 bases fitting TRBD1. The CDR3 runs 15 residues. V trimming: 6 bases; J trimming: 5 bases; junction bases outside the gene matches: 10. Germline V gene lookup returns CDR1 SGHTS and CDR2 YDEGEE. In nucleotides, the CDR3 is TGTGCCAGCACCCAGACAGGGGGCAGTCTGTATGGCTACACCTTC. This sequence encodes CASTQTGGSLYGYTF.

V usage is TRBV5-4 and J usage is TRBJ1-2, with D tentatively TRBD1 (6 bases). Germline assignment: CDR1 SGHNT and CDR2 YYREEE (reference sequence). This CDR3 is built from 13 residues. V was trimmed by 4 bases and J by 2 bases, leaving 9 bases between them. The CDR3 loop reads CASSNTGNYGYTF. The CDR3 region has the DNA TGTGCCAGCAGCAACACAGGGAACTATGGCTACACCTTC.

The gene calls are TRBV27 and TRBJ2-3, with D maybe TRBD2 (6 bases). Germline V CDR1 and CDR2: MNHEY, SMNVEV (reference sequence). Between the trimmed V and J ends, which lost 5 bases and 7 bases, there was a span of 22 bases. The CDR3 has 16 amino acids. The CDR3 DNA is TGTGCCAGCAGTACCCTCGGAGCGGGCTTAGTCTATACGCAGTATTTT. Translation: CASSTLGAGLVYTQYF.

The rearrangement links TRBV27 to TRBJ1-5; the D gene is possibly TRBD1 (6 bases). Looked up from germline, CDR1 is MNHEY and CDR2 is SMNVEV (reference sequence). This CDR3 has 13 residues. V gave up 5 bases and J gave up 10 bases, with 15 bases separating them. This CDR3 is CASSVGQLFPQHF. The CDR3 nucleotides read TGTGCCAGCAGTGTCGGACAGTTGTTTCCCCAGCATTTT.

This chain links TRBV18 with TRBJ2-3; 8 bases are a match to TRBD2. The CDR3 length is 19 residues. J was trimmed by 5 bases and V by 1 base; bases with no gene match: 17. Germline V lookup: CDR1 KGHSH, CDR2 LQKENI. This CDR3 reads CASSPRIQAGGPTRDTQYF. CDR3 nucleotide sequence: TGTGCCAGCTCACCACGGATTCAGGCGGGGGGCCCGACTAGAGATACGCAGTATTTT.

The CDR3 protein is CASSLDFLGEDSPLHF. The CDR3, as DNA: TGCGCCAGCAGCTTGGATTTCTTAGGGGAGGATTCACCCCTCCACTTT. The rearrangement uses TRBV5-1 and TRBJ1-6; D perhaps matches TRBD1 (5 bases). The CDR3 consists of 16 residues. Trimming removed 0 bases from V and 8 bases from J, with 15 bases in between. Looked up from germline, CDR1 is SGHRS and CDR2 is YFSETQ. Looking up the rest from reference TRBV5-1 and TRBJ1-6 gives the full variable domain: KAGVTQTPRYLIKTRGQQVTLSCSPISGHRSVSWYQQTPGQGLQFLFEYFSETQRNKGNFPGRFSGRQFSNSRSEMNVSTLELGDSALYLCASSLDFLGEDSPLHFGNGTRLTVT.

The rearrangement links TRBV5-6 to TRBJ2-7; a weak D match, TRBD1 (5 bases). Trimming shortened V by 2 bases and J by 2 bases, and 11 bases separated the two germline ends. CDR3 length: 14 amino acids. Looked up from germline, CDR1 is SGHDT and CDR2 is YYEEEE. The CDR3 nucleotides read TGTGCCAGCAGCTTAAAAGGGGCTACCTACGAGCAGTACTTC. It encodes CASSLKGATYEQYF.

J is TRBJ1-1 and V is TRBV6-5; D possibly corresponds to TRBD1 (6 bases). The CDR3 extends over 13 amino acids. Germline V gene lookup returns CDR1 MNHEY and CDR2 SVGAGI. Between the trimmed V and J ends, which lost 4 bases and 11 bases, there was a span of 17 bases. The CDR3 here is CASSSESGDWAFF. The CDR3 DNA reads TGTGCCAGCAGTTCTGAGTCAGGGGATTGGGCTTTCTTT.

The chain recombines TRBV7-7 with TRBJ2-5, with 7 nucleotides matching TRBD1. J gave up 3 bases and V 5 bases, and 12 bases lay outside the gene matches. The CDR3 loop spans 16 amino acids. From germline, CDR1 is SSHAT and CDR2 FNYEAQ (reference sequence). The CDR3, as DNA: TGTGCCAGCAGCAGGAGTAAAGGGCAGGGGGAAGAGACCCAGTACTTC. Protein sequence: CASSRSKGQGEETQYF.

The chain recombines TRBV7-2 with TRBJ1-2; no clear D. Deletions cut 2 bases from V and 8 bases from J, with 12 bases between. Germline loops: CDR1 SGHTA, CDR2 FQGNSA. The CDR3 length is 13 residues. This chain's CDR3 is CASSLWFLRGYTF. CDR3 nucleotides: TGTGCCAGCAGCTTATGGTTTCTTCGGGGCTACACCTTC.

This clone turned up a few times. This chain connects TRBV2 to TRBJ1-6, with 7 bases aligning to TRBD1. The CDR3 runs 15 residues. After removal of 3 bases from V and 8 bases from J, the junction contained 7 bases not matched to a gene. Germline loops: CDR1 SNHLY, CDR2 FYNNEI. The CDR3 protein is CASSEMGTDDSPLHF. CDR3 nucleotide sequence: TGTGCCAGCAGTGAGATGGGGACAGACGATTCACCCCTCCACTTT.

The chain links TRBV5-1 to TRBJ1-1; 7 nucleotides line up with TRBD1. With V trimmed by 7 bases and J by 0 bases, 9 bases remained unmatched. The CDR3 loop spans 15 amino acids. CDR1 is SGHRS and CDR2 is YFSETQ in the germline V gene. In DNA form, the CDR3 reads TGCGCCAGCTGGACAGGAGATTATATGAACACTGAAGCTTTCTTT. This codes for CASWTGDYMNTEAFF.

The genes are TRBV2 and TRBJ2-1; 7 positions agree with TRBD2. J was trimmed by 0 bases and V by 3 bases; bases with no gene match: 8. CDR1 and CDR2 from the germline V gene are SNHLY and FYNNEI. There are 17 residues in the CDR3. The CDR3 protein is CASSEASGRGSYNEQFF. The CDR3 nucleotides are TGTGCCAGCAGTGAGGCTAGCGGAAGGGGCTCCTACAATGAGCAGTTCTTC.

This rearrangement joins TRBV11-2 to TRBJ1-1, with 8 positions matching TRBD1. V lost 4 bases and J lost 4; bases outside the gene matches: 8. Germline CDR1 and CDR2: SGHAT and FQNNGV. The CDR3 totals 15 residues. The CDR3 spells CASSSDRGHGTEAFF. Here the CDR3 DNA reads TGTGCCAGCAGCTCCGACAGGGGCCACGGCACTGAAGCTTTCTTT.

For the CDR3, the DNA is TGTGCCACCAGCGGACGAACCAACAGGGTTATTTGTGGCTACACCTTC. This sequence encodes CATSGRTNRVICGYTF. The chain has TRBV24-1 and TRBJ1-2; a possible D gene is TRBD1 (6 bases). The CDR3 has 16 amino acids. CDR1 and CDR2 from the germline V gene are KGHDR and SFDVKD. V was pared by 7 bases and J by 7 bases, with 24 bases between.

This CDR3 is CASSLGQGSSYEQYF. In nucleotides, the CDR3 is TGTGCCAGCAGCTTAGGACAGGGGAGCTCCTACGAGCAGTACTTC. The rearrangement joins TRBV5-6 to TRBJ2-7; TRBD1 matches 9 bases. The ends lost 2 bases at V and 0 bases at J; junction bases unmatched: 3. CDR3 length equals 15 residues. In germline, CDR1 is SGHDT, CDR2 YYEEEE.

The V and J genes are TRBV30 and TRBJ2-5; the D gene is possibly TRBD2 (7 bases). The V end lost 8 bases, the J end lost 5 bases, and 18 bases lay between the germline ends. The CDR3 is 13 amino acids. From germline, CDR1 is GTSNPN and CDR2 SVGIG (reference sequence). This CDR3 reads CAVRRGRGETQYF. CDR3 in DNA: TGTGCCGTCCGTCGGGGGAGGGGGGAGACCCAGTACTTC.

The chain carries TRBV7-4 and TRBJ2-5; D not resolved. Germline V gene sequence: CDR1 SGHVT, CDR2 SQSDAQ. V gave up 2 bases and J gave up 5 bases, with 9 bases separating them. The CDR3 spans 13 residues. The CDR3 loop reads CASSLKPLETQYF. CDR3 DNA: TGTGCCAGCAGCTTAAAGCCCCTGGAGACCCAGTACTTC.

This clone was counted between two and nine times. The CDR3 spells CATSDLGGGAIGNTQYF. CDR3 bases: TGTGCCACCAGTGATTTGGGCGGAGGGGCGATAGGGAATACGCAGTATTTT. The chain uses TRBV24-1 and TRBJ2-3, with a tentative D call TRBD2 (6 bases). The CDR3 loop spans 17 amino acids. Germline V gene lookup returns CDR1 KGHDR and CDR2 SFDVKD. V was trimmed by 0 bases and J by 7 bases, leaving 19 bases between them.

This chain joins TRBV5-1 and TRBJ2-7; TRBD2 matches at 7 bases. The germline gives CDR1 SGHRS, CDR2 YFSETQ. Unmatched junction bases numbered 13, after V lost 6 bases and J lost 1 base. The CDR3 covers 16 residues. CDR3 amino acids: CASTPWGGLRSYEQYF. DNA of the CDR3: TGCGCCAGCACCCCTTGGGGGGGATTAAGGTCCTACGAGCAGTACTTC.

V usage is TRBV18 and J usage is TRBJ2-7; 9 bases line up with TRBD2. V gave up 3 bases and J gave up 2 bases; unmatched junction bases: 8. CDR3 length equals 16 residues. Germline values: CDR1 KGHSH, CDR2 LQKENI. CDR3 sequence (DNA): TGTGCCAGCTCACCGGGCCTAGCGGGAACGACCTACGAGCAGTACTTC. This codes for CASSPGLAGTTYEQYF.

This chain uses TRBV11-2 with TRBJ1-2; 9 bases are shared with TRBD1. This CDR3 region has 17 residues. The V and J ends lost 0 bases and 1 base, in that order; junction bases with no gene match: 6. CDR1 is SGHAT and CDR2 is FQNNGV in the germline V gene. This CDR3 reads CASSLDMGQGFNYGYTF. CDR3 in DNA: TGTGCCAGCAGCTTAGACATGGGACAGGGTTTTAACTATGGCTACACCTTC.

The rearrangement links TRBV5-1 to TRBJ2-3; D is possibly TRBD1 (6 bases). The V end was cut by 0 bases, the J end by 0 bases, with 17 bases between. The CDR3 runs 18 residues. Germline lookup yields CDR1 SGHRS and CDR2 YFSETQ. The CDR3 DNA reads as TGCGCCAGCAGCTTGGATCCCGGACAGTTTGCTAGCACAGATACGCAGTATTTT. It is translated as CASSLDPGQFASTDTQYF.

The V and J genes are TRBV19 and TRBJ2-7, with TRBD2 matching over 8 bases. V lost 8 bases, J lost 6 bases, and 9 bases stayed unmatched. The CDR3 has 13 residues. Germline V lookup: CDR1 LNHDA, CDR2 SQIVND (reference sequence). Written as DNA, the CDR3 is TGTGCCAGTGGGGTGGCTAGCGGGTCCGAGCAGTACTTC. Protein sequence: CASGVASGSEQYF.

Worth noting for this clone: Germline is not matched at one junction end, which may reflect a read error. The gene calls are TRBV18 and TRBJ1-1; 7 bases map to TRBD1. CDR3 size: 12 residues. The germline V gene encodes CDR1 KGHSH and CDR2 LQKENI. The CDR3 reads CASSPGTEKAFF. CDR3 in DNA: TGTGCCAGTTCACCCGGGACAGAGAAAGCTTTCTTT.